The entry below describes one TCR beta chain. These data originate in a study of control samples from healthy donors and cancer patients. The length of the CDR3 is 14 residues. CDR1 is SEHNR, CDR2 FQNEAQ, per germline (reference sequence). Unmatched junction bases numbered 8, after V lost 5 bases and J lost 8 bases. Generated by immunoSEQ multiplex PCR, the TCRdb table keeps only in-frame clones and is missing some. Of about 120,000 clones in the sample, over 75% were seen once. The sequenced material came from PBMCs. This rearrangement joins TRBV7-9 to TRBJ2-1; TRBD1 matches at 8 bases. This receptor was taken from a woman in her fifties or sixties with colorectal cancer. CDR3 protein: CASSPKDRVHEQFF. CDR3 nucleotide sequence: TGTGCCAGCAGCCCAAAGGACAGGGTCCATGAGCAGTTCTTC.